This T cell receptor beta chain was recovered during a study of Ad26.COV2.S vaccination and SARS-CoV-2 variants. In the study overall: Administration of Ad26.COV2.S was intramuscular, either once or twice 56 days apart.

Note on this clone: Its cognate antigen is unknown.

Study-level findings and limits: Total T cell responses may have been underestimated by the TCR breadth and depth analyses.

TCRdb's copy holds only in-frame clones and misses some; the assay was immunoSEQ multiplex PCR. Among 200,000 to 250,000 clones listed, roughly 90% were seen once. Germline CDR1 is LGHDT and CDR2 is YNNKEL (reference sequence). J lost 0 bases, V lost 6 bases, and 7 bases had no gene match. The CDR3 extends over 18 amino acids. Treatment indicated: about 20 received Ad26.COV2.S at low or high dose, single or two shots; about 5 received placebo; per-sample allocation not given. All samples were drawn on day 63, counting from the first vaccine or placebo injection. A Boston donor was an adult aged 18-55 years.

Material: peripheral blood, obtained in a trial of Ad26.COV2.S vaccine versus placebo. V is TRBV3-1 (or the pseudogene TRBV3-2) and J is TRBJ2-6; 11 bases align to TRBD2. The sequence came from a person between 18 and 65 years old who received the Ad26.COV2.S COVID-19 vaccine or a placebo. DNA of the CDR3: TGTGCCAGCAGTCGTGGACTAGCGGGTCTCTCTGGGGCCAACGTCCTGACTTTC. Its protein is CASSRGLAGLSGANVLTF.